This is a list of T cell receptor beta chains from one sample in a study of spatial heterogeneity in lung cancer. TCRdb re-analysed the 5' RACE reads in MiXCR, keeping a single row per CDR3 protein. This table has just under 95,000 distinct CDR3 sequences, 10% to 15% appearing once. Sequencing used PBMCs, obtained at surgery. These receptors originate from a male donor with early-stage non-small cell lung cancer. Each CDR3 is given with its conserved first and last residue. Each record gives: CDR3 DNA, CDR3 protein, V gene, clone size, D gene, J gene. D genes are given only for firm matches. Size tells how often a clone was seen (once, few, many) or the class of an expanded clone, and some rows leave it out.

TGTGCCAGCACACAGGGGCGGTGGAATTCACCCCTCCACTTT | CASTQGRWNSPLHF | TRBV21-1 | - | - | TRBJ1-6
TGTGCCAGCAGTTCCTTAGGGGGTTACACTGAAGCTTTCTTT | CASSSLGGYTEAFF | TRBV28 | few | - | TRBJ1-1
TGCGCCAGCAGCTTCGCCGACCCCGGGAGGGAGACCCAGTACTTC | CASSFADPGRETQYF | TRBV5-1 | - | TRBD2 | TRBJ2-5
TGTGCCAGCAGTTACGCCGGCAGTAGCAATCAGCCCCAGCATTTT | CASSYAGSSNQPQHF | TRBV28 | - | - | TRBJ1-5
TGCAGCGTCCAAGGCGCCGAAGGCCCCTACGAGCAGTACTTC | CSVQGAEGPYEQYF | TRBV29-1 | many | - | TRBJ2-7
TGCGCCAGCAGCCAAGTTTGGGGATCTGGAAACACCATATATTTT | CASSQVWGSGNTIYF | TRBV4-3 | few | - | TRBJ1-3
TGTGCCAGCAGTGTAGGAGGCATGGAGACCCAGTACTTC | CASSVGGMETQYF | TRBV2 | few | - | TRBJ2-5
TGCAGTGCTAGACCCAGCGGGCATAGCACAGATACGCAGTATTTT | CSARPSGHSTDTQYF | TRBV20-1 | few | - | TRBJ2-3
TGCGCCAGCAGTCGGGCCCGGGACTCCTACGAGCAGTACTTC | CASSRARDSYEQYF | TRBV10-1 | few | - | TRBJ2-7
TGTGCCAGCAGCCTCTCAGGAAGAGGGGGCTATGGCTACACCTTC | CASSLSGRGGYGYTF | TRBV7-2 | - | - | TRBJ1-2
TGCGCCAGCAGCAAGGGCTCTGTCAAGCTGACAGGGGATACGCAGTATTTT | CASSKGSVKLTGDTQYF | TRBV5-1 | - | TRBD1 | TRBJ2-3
TGTGCCAGCAGTTTGGGGGGCAGAGGCCAGCCCCAGCATTTT | CASSLGGRGQPQHF | TRBV12-3/TRBV12-4 | - | - | TRBJ1-5
TGTGCCAGGTGGGGACCGGGGGTGCCCTACGAGCAGTACTTC | CARWGPGVPYEQYF | TRBV6-4 | few | - | TRBJ2-7
TGTGCCAGCAGCTTAGATCCAGGAGGGATGAACACTGAAGCTTTCTTT | CASSLDPGGMNTEAFF | TRBV7-9 | - | - | TRBJ1-1
TGCGCCAGCAGAGGAGGGGGTGGCACAGATACGCAGTATTTT | CASRGGGGTDTQYF | TRBV5-1 | - | - | TRBJ2-3
TGCAGTGCTAGAGATCTGGGGGGTTGGCAAGAGACCCAGTACTTC | CSARDLGGWQETQYF | TRBV20-1 | - | - | TRBJ2-5
TGCAGTGCAAGCTCCGGGGAGCAGCCCCAGCATTTT | CSASSGEQPQHF | TRBV20-1 | - | - | TRBJ1-5
TGCGCCAGCAGCTATGGACGGATCCAAGAGACCCAGTACTTC | CASSYGRIQETQYF | TRBV5-1 | many | - | TRBJ2-5
TGCAGTGCTAGAGAGATTTACGAGCAGTACTTC | CSAREIYEQYF | TRBV20-1 | - | - | TRBJ2-7
TGCGCCAGCAGCCGGGACCGGGCCCTACAAGAGACCCAGTACTTC | CASSRDRALQETQYF | TRBV4-1 | few | - | TRBJ2-5
TGTGCCATCAGTGAGGGCCTGACGGTTACTCAGCCCCAGCATTTT | CAISEGLTVTQPQHF | TRBV10-3 | once | - | TRBJ1-5
TGTGCCAGCAGCCAGAACCAGGGACACTCGAGCAATCAGCCCCAGCATTTT | CASSQNQGHSSNQPQHF | TRBV7-2 | few | - | TRBJ1-5
TGCAGTGTAACAAACGCCCAGCGGGCCGATAACTATGGCTACACCTTC | CSVTNAQRADNYGYTF | TRBV20-1 | - | - | TRBJ1-2
TGTGCCACCAGTGATGGGGACAGGGGTGTCTACGAGCAGTACTTC | CATSDGDRGVYEQYF | TRBV24-1 | - | TRBD1 | TRBJ2-7
TGTGCCAGCAGCTTGGCTATTTCGAGACCAAACGAGCAGTACTTC | CASSLAISRPNEQYF | TRBV5-5 | few | - | TRBJ2-7
TGTGCCAGCGTCCCTAGGGGACAACCCGTGAACACTGAAGCTTTCTTT | CASVPRGQPVNTEAFF | TRBV6-2/TRBV6-3 | few | - | TRBJ1-1
TGTGCCAGCAGCGGGACCTCCTACAATGAGCAGTTCTTC | CASSGTSYNEQFF | TRBV11-2 | - | - | TRBJ2-1
TGTGCCACCAGTGATTTGCAGAACACTGAAGCTTTCTTT | CATSDLQNTEAFF | TRBV24-1 | few | - | TRBJ1-1
TGTGCCAGCAGACTGAAATCCGGGACCGATTCTAATTCACCCCTCCACTTT | CASRLKSGTDSNSPLHF | TRBV6-5 | few | - | TRBJ1-6
TGCGCCAGCAGCCCGTGGACAGGGGCAGATACGCAGTATTTT | CASSPWTGADTQYF | TRBV5-1 | many | TRBD1 | TRBJ2-3
TGTGCCAGCAGCCCTTTCGATGGCTACACCTTC | CASSPFDGYTF | TRBV7-2 | - | - | TRBJ1-2
TGCAGCGGCGAACGGAGACTAGCGGGTGACAATGAGCAGTTCTTC | CSGERRLAGDNEQFF | TRBV29-1 | few | TRBD2 | TRBJ2-1
TGTGCCAGCAGTCCTACAGGAGCCACTAATGAAAAACTGTTTTTT | CASSPTGATNEKLFF | TRBV6-2/TRBV6-3 | - | - | TRBJ1-4
TGTGCCAGCAGTTACAAAGACTGGGGGCTAACTGAAGCTTTCTTT | CASSYKDWGLTEAFF | TRBV6-2/TRBV6-3 | - | - | TRBJ1-1
TGTGCCAGCAGCTTATTCAATCGCGAGCAGGAGTACTTC | CASSLFNREQEYF | TRBV7-6 | - | - | TRBJ2-5
TGTGCCAGCACCGTAGCGGGGGGGATTTACGAGCAGTACTTC | CASTVAGGIYEQYF | TRBV2 | - | TRBD2 | TRBJ2-7
TGCGCCAGCAGCTCCGGGACCCAGACGTCGGAGCAGTACTTC | CASSSGTQTSEQYF | TRBV5-1 | - | - | TRBJ2-7
TGCGCCAGCAGCCAAGATATCAGACTAGCGGAAGAAGAGACCCAGTACTTC | CASSQDIRLAEEETQYF | TRBV4-1 | many | TRBD2 | TRBJ2-5
TGCAGTGCTGAAACGGACAGGGGGACCTTCCAAGAGACCCAGTACTTC | CSAETDRGTFQETQYF | TRBV20-1 | few | TRBD1 | TRBJ2-5
TGTGCCAGCAGCCAAGGCGCGGCTTTCTCCTACGAGCAGTACTTC | CASSQGAAFSYEQYF | TRBV14 | - | - | TRBJ2-7
TGTGCCAGCAGCTCGCGGACAGGAACTAACTATGGCTACACCTTC | CASSSRTGTNYGYTF | TRBV11-2 | - | TRBD1 | TRBJ1-2
TGTGCCAGCAGTTTATTAGGATCGAACACTGAAGCTTTCTTT | CASSLLGSNTEAFF | TRBV27 | many | - | TRBJ1-1
TGTGCCAGCACCTCTCGGAAGGCCTCGAACACTGAAGCTTTCTTT | CASTSRKASNTEAFF | TRBV2 | few | - | TRBJ1-1
TGTGCCAGCAGCTTCGGGACTAGCCCCCTCCTCGTCTACGAGCAGTACTTC | CASSFGTSPLLVYEQYF | TRBV5-6 | few | TRBD2 | TRBJ2-7
TGTGCCAGCAGTCCAGGGACAGGGGCAAAAGGGGACACTGAAGCTTTCTTT | CASSPGTGAKGDTEAFF | TRBV27 | - | TRBD1 | TRBJ1-1
TGTGCCAGCAGTTCCGGACAGGGGCGAAATCAGCCCCAGCATTTT | CASSSGQGRNQPQHF | TRBV12-3/TRBV12-4 | - | TRBD1 | TRBJ1-5
TGTGCCAGCAGCTCCATAGCCGGGGCCAACGTCCTGACTTTC | CASSSIAGANVLTF | TRBV7-9 | few | - | TRBJ2-6
TGTGCTAGCAGCTCGCCGGGGGGCAATGAGCAGTTCTTC | CASSSPGGNEQFF | TRBV7-7 | - | TRBD2 | TRBJ2-1
TGTGCCAGCAGGCGGACTAGCGGGAGGTCCTCCTACAATGAGCAGTTCTTC | CASRRTSGRSSYNEQFF | TRBV7-3 | - | TRBD2 | TRBJ2-1
TGCAGCGTGGACAGCGCCGGGAACTATGGCTACACCTTC | CSVDSAGNYGYTF | TRBV29-1 | few | - | TRBJ1-2
TGTGCCAGCAGTTTGGGATCCCCGAAGGGGACCCAGTACTTC | CASSLGSPKGTQYF | TRBV28 | many | - | TRBJ2-5
TGTGCCAGCACGAGAACGTCGCCGGCGGAGACCCAGTACTTC | CASTRTSPAETQYF | TRBV6-6 | - | - | TRBJ2-5
TGTGCCAGCAGCTCAGGGGCGGTGGAGACCCAGTACTTC | CASSSGAVETQYF | TRBV7-3 | few | - | TRBJ2-5
TGTGCCAGCCATACCGGGACAGGGACCTACGAGCAGTACTTC | CASHTGTGTYEQYF | TRBV28 | - | TRBD1 | TRBJ2-7
TGCGCCAGCAGCCATAGTGGGGTGATCGGGGAGCTGTTTTTT | CASSHSGVIGELFF | TRBV4-3 | few | - | TRBJ2-2
TGTGCCAGCAGAACCTTCACAGATACGCAGTATTTT | CASRTFTDTQYF | TRBV7-2 | - | - | TRBJ2-3
TGTGCCAGCAGTTTAGGGGGGGCAACTAATGAAAAACTGTTTTTT | CASSLGGATNEKLFF | TRBV12-3/TRBV12-4 | many | - | TRBJ1-4
TGTGCCACCAGTGATTTACTAGGGACAGCGAACACCGGGGAGCTGTTTTTT | CATSDLLGTANTGELFF | TRBV24-1 | - | TRBD1 | TRBJ2-2
TGCAGCGTCATCTCAGGGGACTATGGCTACACCTTC | CSVISGDYGYTF | TRBV29-1 | many | - | TRBJ1-2